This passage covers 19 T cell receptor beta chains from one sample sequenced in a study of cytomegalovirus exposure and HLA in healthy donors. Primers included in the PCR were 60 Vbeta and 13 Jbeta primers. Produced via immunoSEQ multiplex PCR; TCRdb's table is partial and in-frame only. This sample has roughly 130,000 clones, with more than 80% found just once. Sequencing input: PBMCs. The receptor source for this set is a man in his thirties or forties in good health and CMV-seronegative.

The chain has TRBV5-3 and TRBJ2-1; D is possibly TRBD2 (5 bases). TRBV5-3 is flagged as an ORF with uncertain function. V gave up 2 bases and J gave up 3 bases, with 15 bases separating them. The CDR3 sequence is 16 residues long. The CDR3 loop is CARSFNRARVYNEQFF. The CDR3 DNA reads TGTGCCAGAAGCTTTAACAGAGCGAGGGTCTACAATGAGCAGTTCTTC.

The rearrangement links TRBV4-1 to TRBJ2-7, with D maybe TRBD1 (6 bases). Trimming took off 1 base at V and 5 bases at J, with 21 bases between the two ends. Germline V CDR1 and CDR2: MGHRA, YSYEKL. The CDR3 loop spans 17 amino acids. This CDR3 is CASSQGGPPVPGHEQYF. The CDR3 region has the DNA TGCGCCAGCAGCCAAGGGGGGCCGCCAGTTCCTGGCCACGAGCAGTACTTC.

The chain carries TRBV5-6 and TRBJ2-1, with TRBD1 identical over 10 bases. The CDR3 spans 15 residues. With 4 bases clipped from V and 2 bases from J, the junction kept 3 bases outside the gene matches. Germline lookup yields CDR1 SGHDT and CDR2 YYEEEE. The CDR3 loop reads CASSDRGRPYNEQFF. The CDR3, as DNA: TGTGCCAGCAGCGACAGGGGGCGCCCCTACAATGAGCAGTTCTTC.

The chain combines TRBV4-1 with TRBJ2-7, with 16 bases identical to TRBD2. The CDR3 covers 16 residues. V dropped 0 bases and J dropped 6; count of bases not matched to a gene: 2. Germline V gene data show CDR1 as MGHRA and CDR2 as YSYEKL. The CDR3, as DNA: TGCGCCAGCAGCCAAGAGGGACTAGCGGGAGGGCTCGAGCAGTACTTC. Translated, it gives CASSQEGLAGGLEQYF.

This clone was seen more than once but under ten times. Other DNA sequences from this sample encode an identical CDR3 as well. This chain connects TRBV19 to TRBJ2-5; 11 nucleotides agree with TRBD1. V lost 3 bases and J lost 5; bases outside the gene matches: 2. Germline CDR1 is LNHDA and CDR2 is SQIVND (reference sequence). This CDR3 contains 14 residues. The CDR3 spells CASSMDRGQETQYF. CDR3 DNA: TGTGCCAGTAGTATGGACAGGGGGCAGGAGACCCAGTACTTC.

CDR3 sequence (DNA): TGTGCCTGGAGTGTACGGACTAGCGGGAGGGGGGGTGAGCAGTTCTTC. Residues: CAWSVRTSGRGGEQFF. The rearrangement joins TRBV30 to TRBJ2-1; 15 nucleotides align to TRBD2. The germline CDR1 and CDR2 sequences are GTSNPN and SVGIG (reference sequence). The length of the CDR3 is 16 residues. V gave up 0 bases and J gave up 9 bases; unmatched junction bases: 6. The full variable domain, in which reference TRBV30 and TRBJ2-1 provide the parts outside the CDR3, is SQTIHQWPATLVQPVGSPLSLECTVEGTSNPNLYWYRQAAGRGLQLLFYSVGIGQISSEVPQNLSASRPQDRQFILSSKKLLLSDSGFYLCAWSVRTSGRGGEQFFGPGTRLTVL.

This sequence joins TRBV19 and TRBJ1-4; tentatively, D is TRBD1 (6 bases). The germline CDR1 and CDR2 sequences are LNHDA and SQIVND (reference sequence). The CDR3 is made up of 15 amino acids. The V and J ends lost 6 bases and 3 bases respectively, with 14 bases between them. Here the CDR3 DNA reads TGTGCCAGTAGCATTCGACAGGCACCTAATGAAAAACTGTTTTTT. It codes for CASSIRQAPNEKLFF. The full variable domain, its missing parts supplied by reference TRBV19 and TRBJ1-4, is DGGITQSPKYLFRKEGQNVTLSCEQNLNHDAMYWYRQDPGQGLRLIYYSQIVNDFQKGDIAEGYSVSREKKESFPLTVTSAQKNPTAFYLCASSIRQAPNEKLFFGSGTQLSVL.

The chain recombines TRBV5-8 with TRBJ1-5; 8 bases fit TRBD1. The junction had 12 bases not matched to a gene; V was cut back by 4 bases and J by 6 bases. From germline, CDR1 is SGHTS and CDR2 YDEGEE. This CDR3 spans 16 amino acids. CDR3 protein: CASSTEQGGLGQPQHF. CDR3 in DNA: TGTGCCAGCAGCACTGAACAGGGGGGGTTAGGTCAGCCCCAGCATTTT.

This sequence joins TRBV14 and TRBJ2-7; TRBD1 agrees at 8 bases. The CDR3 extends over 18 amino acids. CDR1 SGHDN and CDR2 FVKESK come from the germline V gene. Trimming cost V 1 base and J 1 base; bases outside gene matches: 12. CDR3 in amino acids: CASSQVVFSGQESYEQYF. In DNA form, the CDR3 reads TGTGCCAGCAGCCAAGTTGTCTTTTCGGGACAGGAGTCCTACGAGCAGTACTTC.

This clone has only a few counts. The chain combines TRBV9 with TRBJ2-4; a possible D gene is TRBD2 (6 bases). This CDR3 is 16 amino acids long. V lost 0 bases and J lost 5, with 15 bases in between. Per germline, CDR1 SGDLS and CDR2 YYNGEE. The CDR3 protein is CASSVALRGSENIQYF. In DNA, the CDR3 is TGTGCCAGCAGCGTAGCTCTGCGGGGTAGCGAAAACATTCAGTACTTC.

The CDR3 DNA reads TGTGCCAGCAGTTTTTTACTAGCGGGAGGGCCCGGGGAGCTGTTTTTT. Its translation is CASSFLLAGGPGELFF. This sequence joins TRBV27 and TRBJ2-2; the match to TRBD2 covers 13 bases. With V trimmed by 3 bases and J by 6 bases, 4 bases remained unmatched. The CDR3 consists of 16 residues. Germline V gene lookup returns CDR1 MNHEY and CDR2 SMNVEV (reference sequence).

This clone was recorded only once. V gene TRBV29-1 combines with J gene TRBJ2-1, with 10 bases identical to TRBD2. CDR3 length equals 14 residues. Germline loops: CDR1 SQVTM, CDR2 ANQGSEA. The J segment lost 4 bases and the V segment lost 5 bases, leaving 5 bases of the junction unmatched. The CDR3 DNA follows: TGCAGCGTTCACACTAGCGGGAAGTACAATGAGCAGTTCTTC. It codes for CSVHTSGKYNEQFF.

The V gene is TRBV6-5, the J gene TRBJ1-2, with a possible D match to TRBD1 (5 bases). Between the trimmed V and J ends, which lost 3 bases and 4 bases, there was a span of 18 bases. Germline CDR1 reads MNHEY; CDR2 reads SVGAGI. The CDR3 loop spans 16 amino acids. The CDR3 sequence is CASSYSQGSLGYGYTF. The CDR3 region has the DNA TGTGCCAGCAGTTATAGCCAGGGATCGCTGGGCTATGGCTACACCTTC.

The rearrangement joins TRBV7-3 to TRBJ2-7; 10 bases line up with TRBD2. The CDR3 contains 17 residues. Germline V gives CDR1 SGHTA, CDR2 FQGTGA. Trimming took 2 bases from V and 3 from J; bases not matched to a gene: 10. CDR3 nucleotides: TGTGCCAGCAGCTTAGTGGCTAGCGGGAGAGATAGCTACGAGCAGTACTTC. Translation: CASSLVASGRDSYEQYF.

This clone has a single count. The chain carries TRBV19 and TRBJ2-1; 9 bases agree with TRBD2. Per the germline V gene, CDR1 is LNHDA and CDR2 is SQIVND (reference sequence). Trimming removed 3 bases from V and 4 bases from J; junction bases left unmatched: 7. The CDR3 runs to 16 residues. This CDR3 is CASSMLAGRVYNEQFF. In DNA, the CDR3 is TGTGCCAGTAGTATGCTAGCGGGAAGGGTTTACAATGAGCAGTTCTTC.

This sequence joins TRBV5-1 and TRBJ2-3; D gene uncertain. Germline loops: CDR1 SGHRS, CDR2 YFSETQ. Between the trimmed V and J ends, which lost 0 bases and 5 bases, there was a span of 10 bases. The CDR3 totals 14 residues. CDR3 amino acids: CASSLAGSVDTQYF. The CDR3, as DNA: TGCGCCAGCAGCTTGGCTGGTAGTGTAGATACGCAGTATTTT.

The CDR3 loop is CASSSREVPFDNQPQHF. The CDR3 DNA reads TGTGCCAGCAGCTCCCGTGAGGTTCCCTTTGACAATCAGCCCCAGCATTTT. The rearrangement joins TRBV9 to TRBJ1-5; D call uncertain. The CDR3 is made up of 17 amino acids. Per the germline V gene, CDR1 is SGDLS and CDR2 is YYNGEE. Trimming stripped 4 bases from V and 3 bases from J, with 20 bases between.

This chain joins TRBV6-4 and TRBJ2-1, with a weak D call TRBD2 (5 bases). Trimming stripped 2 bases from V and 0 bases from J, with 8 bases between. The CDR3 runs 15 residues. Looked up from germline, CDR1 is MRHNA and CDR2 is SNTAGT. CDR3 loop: CASSDTSSSYNEQFF. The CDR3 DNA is TGTGCCAGCAGTGACACTAGTAGCTCCTACAATGAGCAGTTCTTC.

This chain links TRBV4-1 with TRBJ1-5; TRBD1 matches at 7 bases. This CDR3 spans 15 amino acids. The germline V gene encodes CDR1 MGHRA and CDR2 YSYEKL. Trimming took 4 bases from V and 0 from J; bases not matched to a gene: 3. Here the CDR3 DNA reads TGCGCCAGCAGCCGACAGGGAATTAGCAATCAGCCCCAGCATTTT. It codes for CASSRQGISNQPQHF.